Presented here are 6 T cell receptor beta chains from one specimen sequenced in a study of graft-versus-host responses after intestinal transplantation. This table comes from immunoSEQ multiplex PCR, and its TCRdb copy is limited to in-frame clones, with some not included. The data contain roughly 97,000 clones, 90% to 95% of them singletons. The antigens for these receptors are not known. The sample consisted of unstimulated CD4+ T cells sorted from spleen or lymph node cells, taken before transplant. The receptor set was obtained from a human donor who was the organ donor for an intestinal transplant.

This sequence joins TRBV11-2 and TRBJ1-1; 9 nucleotides match TRBD1. The length of the CDR3 is 16 residues. Trimming took 6 bases from V and 4 from J; bases not matched to a gene: 12. CDR1 is SGHAT and CDR2 is FQNNGV in the germline V gene. The CDR3 reads CASRRAYRGQGTEAFF. Here the CDR3 DNA reads TGTGCCAGCAGACGCGCCTACAGGGGGCAGGGCACTGAAGCTTTCTTT.

The sample holds one count of this clone. The CDR3 spells CASSVAASSYNEQFF. In DNA, the CDR3 is TGTGCCAGCAGCGTCGCGGCGAGCTCCTACAATGAGCAGTTCTTC. The chain combines TRBV9 with TRBJ2-1, with no clear D. The CDR3 extends over 15 amino acids. V was pared by 2 bases and J by 0 bases, with 9 bases between. Per germline, CDR1 SGDLS and CDR2 YYNGEE.

This clone occurred a few times. This sequence joins TRBV19 and TRBJ1-4; D is perhaps TRBD1 (6 bases). The CDR3 is made up of 16 amino acids. Looked up from germline, CDR1 is LNHDA and CDR2 is SQIVND (reference sequence). V dropped 3 bases and J dropped 8 bases, with 19 bases sitting between them. The CDR3 region has the DNA TGTGCCAGTAGTATGGTCAGGGGCCTAGGTGTGGAAAAACTGTTTTTT. It translates to CASSMVRGLGVEKLFF.

The chain carries TRBV10-1 and TRBJ2-1; unclear D gene. The CDR3 has 12 residues. Germline CDR1 and CDR2: WNHNN and SYGVQD (reference sequence). V lost 8 bases to trimming and J lost 13 bases, with 18 bases between them. DNA for the CDR3: TGCGCCAGCCTACACTACGACCTTCCCCAGTTCTTC. This translates into CASLHYDLPQFF.

The chain recombines TRBV11-2 with TRBJ2-5, with D uncertain. Trimming took off 2 bases at V and 0 bases at J, with 16 bases between the two ends. In germline, CDR1 is SGHAT, CDR2 FQNNGV. The CDR3 is 17 amino acids. The CDR3 region is CASSLNAPSHYQETQYF. The CDR3 DNA follows: TGTGCCAGCAGCTTAAACGCGCCCTCTCATTACCAAGAGACCCAGTACTTC. The whole variable domain, filled in from reference TRBV11-2 and TRBJ2-5, reads EAGVAQSPRYKIIEKRQSVAFWCNPISGHATLYWYQQILGQGPKLLIQFQNNGVVDDSQLPKDRFSAERLKGVDSTLKIQPAKLEDSAVYLCASSLNAPSHYQETQYFGPGTRLLVL.

About this clone itself: Compared with germline, one end of the junction differs, possibly owing to a read error. J is TRBJ2-3 and V is TRBV2; a possible D gene is TRBD2 (5 bases). CDR1 is SNHLY and CDR2 is FYNNEI in the germline V gene. This CDR3 is 14 amino acids long. The CDR3 loop reads CASSEEPSIDTQYF. In nucleotides, the CDR3 is TGTGCCAGCAGTGAAGAGCCTAGCATAGATACGCAGTATTTT.